This is a list of T cell receptor beta chains from one sample in a study of blood T cells in healthy people across ages. TCRdb recomputed calls from the 5' RACE reads with MiXCR, one row per CDR3 protein. Seen here are over 750,000 distinct CDR3 sequences, 20% to 30% observed once, and the top ten hold just under 9.5%. These data were likewise used in another study, on T cells of mothers and their children.

Sequencing was carried out using blood. These receptors were collected from a boy aged 5-17 years in good health. Each CDR3 is given with its conserved first and last residue. The D gene is left open where the match is weak. Expanded clones are given a class, and other clones once, few, many or no size at all.

v_gene: TRBV5-6; j_gene: TRBJ2-7; d_gene: NA; abundance: NA; CDR3aa: CASSFGTVPVGQYF; CDR3nt: TGTGCCAGCAGCTTCGGTACGGTGCCAGTCGGGCAGTACTTC
v_gene: TRBV29-1; j_gene: TRBJ2-7; d_gene: TRBD2; abundance: NA; CDR3aa: CSVGPGGREQYF; CDR3nt: TGCAGCGTCGGACCGGGGGGAAGAGAGCAGTACTTC
v_gene: TRBV6-5; j_gene: TRBJ2-1; d_gene: NA; abundance: NA; CDR3aa: CASSFLIEGENEQFF; CDR3nt: TGTGCCAGCAGTTTCCTTATCGAGGGGGAGAATGAGCAGTTCTTC
v_gene: TRBV7-2; j_gene: TRBJ1-1; d_gene: NA; abundance: NA; CDR3aa: CASSLAGTAGTEAFF; CDR3nt: TGTGCCAGCAGCTTAGCCGGGACTGCAGGTACTGAAGCTTTCTTT
v_gene: TRBV7-8; j_gene: TRBJ1-4; d_gene: NA; abundance: few; CDR3aa: CASSLGAGASNEKLFF; CDR3nt: TGTGCCAGCAGCTTAGGGGCAGGGGCCAGTAATGAAAAACTGTTTTTT
v_gene: TRBV7-2; j_gene: TRBJ1-1; d_gene: TRBD1; abundance: few; CDR3aa: CASSPQITGGSEAFF; CDR3nt: TGTGCCAGCAGCCCTCAGATTACAGGGGGATCTGAAGCTTTCTTT
v_gene: TRBV5-5; j_gene: TRBJ2-4; d_gene: TRBD2; abundance: NA; CDR3aa: CASSGDGRDKNIQYF; CDR3nt: TGTGCCAGCAGCGGCGACGGGAGGGACAAAAACATTCAGTACTTC
v_gene: TRBV19; j_gene: TRBJ2-3; d_gene: NA; abundance: NA; CDR3aa: CASSIDMGIDTQYF; CDR3nt: TGTGCCAGTAGTATAGATATGGGGATTGATACGCAGTATTTT
v_gene: TRBV9; j_gene: TRBJ2-6; d_gene: NA; abundance: NA; CDR3aa: CASSVSTTPGANVLTF; CDR3nt: TGTGCCAGCAGCGTCTCTACTACCCCCGGGGCCAACGTCCTGACTTTC
v_gene: TRBV7-6; j_gene: TRBJ1-4; d_gene: NA; abundance: NA; CDR3aa: CASSSQSSGTNEKLFF; CDR3nt: TGTGCCAGCAGCTCCCAATCTTCGGGGACTAATGAAAAACTGTTTTTT
v_gene: TRBV6-2/TRBV6-3; j_gene: TRBJ2-5; d_gene: TRBD1; abundance: NA; CDR3aa: CASSYSMTGEETQYF; CDR3nt: TGTGCCAGCAGTTACTCGATGACAGGGGAAGAGACCCAGTACTTC
v_gene: TRBV7-2; j_gene: TRBJ1-1; d_gene: NA; abundance: NA; CDR3aa: CAGSSRGNTEAFF; CDR3nt: TGTGCCGGCAGCTCGAGAGGAAACACTGAAGCTTTCTTT
v_gene: TRBV4-1; j_gene: TRBJ1-5; d_gene: NA; abundance: NA; CDR3aa: CASSQEDGSNQPQHF; CDR3nt: TGCGCCAGCAGCCAAGAGGATGGTAGCAATCAGCCCCAGCATTTT
v_gene: TRBV28; j_gene: TRBJ1-2; d_gene: TRBD1; abundance: few; CDR3aa: CASRKTGASTF; CDR3nt: TGTGCCAGCAGAAAAACAGGGGCCTCCACCTTC
v_gene: TRBV4-2; j_gene: TRBJ2-2; d_gene: NA; abundance: few; CDR3aa: CASSQEVGRGFGELFF; CDR3nt: TGTGCCAGCAGCCAAGAGGTGGGGCGCGGTTTCGGGGAGCTGTTTTTT
v_gene: TRBV12-3/TRBV12-4; j_gene: TRBJ2-5; d_gene: TRBD1; abundance: few; CDR3aa: CASSEQGFQETQYF; CDR3nt: TGTGCCAGCAGTGAACAGGGGTTCCAAGAGACCCAGTACTTC
v_gene: TRBV7-8; j_gene: TRBJ2-1; d_gene: NA; abundance: few; CDR3aa: CASSSNRDLSGNEQFF; CDR3nt: TGTGCCAGCAGTAGTAACCGGGACCTCTCAGGCAATGAGCAGTTCTTC
v_gene: TRBV5-1; j_gene: TRBJ2-5; d_gene: TRBD1; abundance: NA; CDR3aa: CASYLYGTGGTETQYF; CDR3nt: TGCGCCAGCTATCTTTACGGGACAGGGGGGACAGAGACCCAGTACTTC
v_gene: TRBV6-5; j_gene: TRBJ2-1; d_gene: TRBD2; abundance: few; CDR3aa: CASSFVAGGSDEQFF; CDR3nt: TGTGCCAGCAGTTTCGTAGCGGGGGGGAGCGATGAGCAGTTCTTC
v_gene: TRBV2; j_gene: TRBJ1-4; d_gene: TRBD1; abundance: NA; CDR3aa: CASTLSDRVGEKLFF; CDR3nt: TGTGCCAGCACCCTCTCGGACAGGGTAGGCGAAAAACTGTTTTTT
v_gene: TRBV29-1; j_gene: TRBJ2-5; d_gene: TRBD1; abundance: few; CDR3aa: CSVGTANQETQYF; CDR3nt: TGCAGCGTCGGGACAGCAAACCAAGAGACCCAGTACTTC
v_gene: TRBV15; j_gene: TRBJ1-1; d_gene: NA; abundance: NA; CDR3aa: CATSRDQGRDTEAFF; CDR3nt: TGTGCCACCAGCAGAGATCAGGGTCGGGACACTGAAGCTTTCTTT
v_gene: TRBV20-1; j_gene: TRBJ2-5; d_gene: TRBD1; abundance: NA; CDR3aa: CSARPGQGTQETQYF; CDR3nt: TGCAGTGCTCGGCCAGGACAGGGGACTCAAGAGACCCAGTACTTC
v_gene: TRBV5-1; j_gene: TRBJ2-6; d_gene: NA; abundance: NA; CDR3aa: CASSLGLLSGANVLTF; CDR3nt: TGCGCCAGCAGCTTGGGTCTGCTCTCTGGGGCCAACGTCCTGACTTTC
v_gene: TRBV20-1; j_gene: TRBJ2-5; d_gene: NA; abundance: NA; CDR3aa: CSADEGGQETQYF; CDR3nt: TGCAGTGCGGATGAGGGTGGCCAAGAGACCCAGTACTTC
v_gene: TRBV29-1; j_gene: TRBJ2-1; d_gene: TRBD2; abundance: NA; CDR3aa: CSVEIAGGPVNEQFF; CDR3nt: TGCAGCGTTGAAATAGCGGGGGGGCCTGTCAATGAGCAGTTCTTC
v_gene: TRBV5-1; j_gene: TRBJ2-1; d_gene: TRBD1; abundance: few; CDR3aa: CASSNTGGAGSSSYNEQFF; CDR3nt: TGCGCCAGCAGCAATACAGGGGGCGCGGGGTCCAGCTCCTACAATGAGCAGTTCTTC
v_gene: TRBV25-1; j_gene: TRBJ1-2; d_gene: TRBD1; abundance: NA; CDR3aa: CASSEYFPGTGGVYGYTF; CDR3nt: TGTGCCAGCAGTGAATATTTTCCAGGGACAGGGGGCGTCTATGGCTACACCTTC
v_gene: TRBV4-1; j_gene: TRBJ1-3; d_gene: NA; abundance: NA; CDR3aa: CASSQAVVSGNTIYF; CDR3nt: TGCGCCAGCAGCCAAGCGGTCGTCTCTGGAAACACCATATATTTT
v_gene: TRBV10-3; j_gene: TRBJ2-1; d_gene: TRBD2; abundance: NA; CDR3aa: CASTSGGTNEQFF; CDR3nt: TGTGCCAGCACTAGCGGGGGTACCAATGAGCAGTTCTTC
v_gene: TRBV7-6; j_gene: TRBJ2-1; d_gene: TRBD2; abundance: once; CDR3aa: CASSLGSPPQRRGSYNEQFF; CDR3nt: TGTGCCAGCAGCTTAGGCTCACCCCCTCAGCGGCGGGGGTCCTACAATGAGCAGTTCTTC
v_gene: TRBV11-3; j_gene: TRBJ2-1; d_gene: NA; abundance: few; CDR3aa: CASSRFPYNEQFF; CDR3nt: TGTGCCAGCAGCCGTTTTCCCTACAATGAGCAGTTCTTC
v_gene: TRBV6-6; j_gene: TRBJ2-3; d_gene: NA; abundance: NA; CDR3aa: CASSYNPTDTQYF; CDR3nt: TGTGCCAGCAGTTACAACCCCACAGATACGCAGTATTTT
v_gene: TRBV7-9; j_gene: TRBJ1-4; d_gene: NA; abundance: NA; CDR3aa: CASSPNGGKLFF; CDR3nt: TGTGCCAGCAGCCCAAACGGGGGAAAACTGTTTTTT
v_gene: TRBV11-2; j_gene: TRBJ2-7; d_gene: NA; abundance: NA; CDR3aa: CASSLSVWGEGEQYF; CDR3nt: TGTGCCAGCAGCTTATCGGTTTGGGGGGAAGGCGAGCAGTACTTC
v_gene: TRBV6-5; j_gene: TRBJ1-6; d_gene: NA; abundance: NA; CDR3aa: CASSYPRSQGRANSPLHF; CDR3nt: TGTGCCAGCAGTTACCCCAGGTCTCAGGGCCGTGCGAATTCACCCCTCCACTTT
v_gene: TRBV6-2/TRBV6-3; j_gene: TRBJ2-5; d_gene: NA; abundance: NA; CDR3aa: CASSYPIGGYQQYF; CDR3nt: TGTGCCAGCAGCTACCCCATTGGAGGGTACCAGCAGTACTTC